A selection of T cell receptor beta chains follows, all from one sample in a study of blood T cell repertoires in COVID-19. Assay used: immunoSEQ multiplex PCR; TCRdb lists only in-frame clones, some missing. The repertoire holds 350,000 to 450,000 clones, with approximately 89% as singletons. Sequences were obtained from peripheral blood. All receptors come from a woman aged 40 to 55 with COVID-19, enrolled during active disease. Both conserved end residues are part of each CDR3. D genes are given only for firm matches. Rows may omit the clone size; those that give it use once, few, many or a size class.

length	V	size	J	D	DNA	CDR3
14	TRBV25-1	-	TRBJ1-1	-	TGTGCCAGCAGAGAAGTAGATATGAACACTGAAGCTTTCTTT	CASREVDMNTEAFF
15	TRBV7-9	-	TRBJ2-1	-	TGTGCCAGCAGCTTCCCGGGACATCCGTACAATGAGCAGTTCTTC	CASSFPGHPYNEQFF
18	TRBV27	-	TRBJ1-5	TRBD1	TGTGCCAGCAGTTTATATCCTCCCGGACAGGGGCGCAATCAGCCCCAGCATTTT	CASSLYPPGQGRNQPQHF
14	TRBV28	-	TRBJ2-7	TRBD1	TGTGCCAGCAGACCCGGGACAGTCTCCTACGAGCAGTACTTC	CASRPGTVSYEQYF
12	TRBV4-2	-	TRBJ2-7	-	TGTGCCAGCAGCCAAGGAGGTTACGAGCAGTACTTC	CASSQGGYEQYF
15	TRBV5-1	-	TRBJ1-6	TRBD1	TGCGCCAGCAGCCGGGAGGGGGCTCCGGGTTCACCCCTCCACTTT	CASSREGAPGSPLHF
17	TRBV11-3	-	TRBJ2-7	TRBD2	TGTGCCAGCAGCTTAGAGGTTAGCGGGAGGGAGAACTACGAGCAGTACTTC	CASSLEVSGRENYEQYF
12	TRBV28	-	TRBJ2-2	-	TGTGCCAGCAGCGAGAAAACCGGGGAGCTGTTTTTT	CASSEKTGELFF
14	TRBV30	few	TRBJ1-5	TRBD1	TGTGCCTGGAGTGCATCAGGGGGCGATCAGCCCCAGCATTTT	CAWSASGGDQPQHF
12	TRBV28	-	TRBJ2-3	TRBD2	TGTGCCAGCGGACTAGTGGAAGATACGCAGTATTTT	CASGLVEDTQYF
16	TRBV9	-	TRBJ1-3	-	TGTGCCAGCAGCACTTCACAGGGTTCGTCTGGAAACACCATATATTTT	CASSTSQGSSGNTIYF
13	TRBV5-1	-	TRBJ2-5	-	TGCGCCAGCAGCACCGTCCCAGGGGAGACCCAGTACTTC	CASSTVPGETQYF
17	TRBV7-6	-	TRBJ2-5	TRBD2	TGTGCCAGCAGCGCAGTTGTACTAGCGGGGGGGCAGGAGACCCAGTACTTC	CASSAVVLAGGQETQYF
16	TRBV2	-	TRBJ1-2	-	TGTGCCAGCGTTAAACTGGGGTTTCTGGGAGCCGGTGGCTACACCTTC	CASVKLGFLGAGGYTF
12	TRBV15	-	TRBJ1-1	-	TGTGCCACCAGCAGAGTAGTCTCTGAAGCTTTCTTT	CATSRVVSEAFF
14	TRBV3-1/TRBV3-2	-	TRBJ2-1	TRBD2	TGTGCCAGCAGCCTAGCGGGGGGGCCTAATGAGCAGTTCTTC	CASSLAGGPNEQFF
13	TRBV4-1	-	TRBJ1-2	TRBD1	TGCGCCAGCAGCCGGGGGACAGGTTCTGGCTACACCTTC	CASSRGTGSGYTF